These 16 T cell receptor beta chains were all obtained from the same sample, sequenced in a study of shared clonotypes between healthy human individuals. Data came from immunoSEQ multiplex PCR; TCRdb stores just in-frame clones and leaves some out. The sample lists about 2.3 million clones; more than 80% were seen once. Sequencing was done on a sample of naive CD4+ T cells from PBMCs. Subset here: CD45RA+ positively selected. The source of these receptors is a man younger than 35 in good health. Some clones in this sample may be carry-over from other donors' samples.

The rearrangement links TRBV4-1 to TRBJ1-2; maybe TRBD1 (6 bases). This CDR3 spans 15 amino acids. In germline, CDR1 is MGHRA, CDR2 YSYEKL. Between the trimmed V and J ends, which lost 0 bases and 3 bases, there was a span of 11 bases. CDR3 DNA sequence: TGCGCCAGCAGCCAAGAAGGACAGCACGACTATGGCTACACCTTC. It codes for CASSQEGQHDYGYTF.

The CDR3 nucleotides are TGTGCCAGCAGCGGGGGGAAAGGTGAAAAACTGTTTTTT. Translating it yields CASSGGKGEKLFF. J is TRBJ1-4 and V is TRBV28; D might be TRBD1 (5 bases). Deletions cut 6 bases from V and 7 bases from J, with 12 bases between. CDR3 size: 13 residues. Per germline, CDR1 MDHEN and CDR2 SYDVKM.

This sequence joins TRBV28 and TRBJ1-2, with D uncertain. The CDR3 has 12 amino acids. The V gene lost 6 bases and the J gene lost 8 bases, with 13 bases spanning the gap. Germline V gives CDR1 MDHEN, CDR2 SYDVKM. The CDR3 reads CASSLRPLGYTF. CDR3 coding DNA: TGTGCCAGCAGCCTCCGGCCCCTGGGCTACACCTTC.

The rearrangement joins TRBV5-8 to TRBJ2-3; 9 bases agree with TRBD2. Germline assignment: CDR1 SGHTS and CDR2 YDEGEE. The trim removed 4 bases at V and 3 bases at J, leaving 12 bases unmatched. CDR3 size: 17 residues. The CDR3 region is CASSLPWASGTTDTQYF. CDR3 sequence (DNA): TGTGCCAGCAGCCTGCCCTGGGCTAGCGGGACAACAGATACGCAGTATTTT.

The chain has TRBV11-2 and TRBJ1-1; possible D gene TRBD1, 5 bases. Germline V gene data show CDR1 as SGHAT and CDR2 as FQNNGV. This CDR3 comprises 14 residues. V was clipped by 7 bases and J by 2 bases, with 14 bases between them. The CDR3 is CASTDSWRNTEAFF. The CDR3 nucleotides read TGTGCCAGCACCGACAGCTGGCGCAACACTGAAGCTTTCTTT.

J is TRBJ2-1 and V is TRBV9; 7 nucleotides match TRBD2. The J segment lost 4 bases and the V segment lost 5 bases, leaving 9 bases of the junction unmatched. Germline V lookup: CDR1 SGDLS, CDR2 YYNGEE. This CDR3 is built from 15 residues. The CDR3 sequence is CASSSGASGYNEQFF. The CDR3 DNA reads as TGTGCCAGCAGTAGTGGGGCTAGCGGTTACAATGAGCAGTTCTTC.

This sequence joins TRBV11-2 and TRBJ1-1; no firm D call. The V gene lost 5 bases and the J gene lost 7 bases, with 29 bases spanning the gap. The length of the CDR3 is 18 residues. Germline V gives CDR1 SGHAT, CDR2 FQNNGV. CDR3 sequence: CASSKRRLGGPPDGEAFF. Written as DNA, the CDR3 is TGTGCCAGCAGCAAAAGACGGCTGGGTGGGCCGCCCGACGGTGAAGCTTTCTTT.

The genes are TRBV25-1 and TRBJ2-2; D may correspond to TRBD1 or TRBD2 (6 bases each). The CDR3 runs to 16 residues. Looked up from germline, CDR1 is MGHDK and CDR2 is SYGVNS. V shed 3 bases and J shed 0 bases, with 11 bases lying between them. CDR3 bases: TGTGCCAGCAGTGAGTGGGGGGCCCCGAACACCGGGGAGCTGTTTTTT. Protein product: CASSEWGAPNTGELFF.

This chain joins TRBV11-2 and TRBJ2-1, with 14 bases identical to TRBD2. CDR3 length: 16 amino acids. V was clipped by 1 base and J by 6 bases; unmatched bases: 2. The V gene's germline CDR1 is SGHAT and CDR2 FQNNGV. CDR3 sequence reads: CASSLAGLAGGNEQFF. The DNA of the CDR3 is TGTGCCAGCAGCTTAGCCGGACTAGCGGGAGGCAATGAGCAGTTCTTC.

This chain links TRBV5-1 with TRBJ2-5, with D hard to call. The V end lost 4 bases, the J end lost 3 bases, and 10 bases lay between the germline ends. The CDR3 extends over 13 amino acids. Germline CDR1 SGHRS, CDR2 YFSETQ. CDR3 in DNA: TGCGCCAGCAGCCTCTTTAGCAAAGAGACCCAGTACTTC. Its translation: CASSLFSKETQYF.

J is TRBJ2-2 and V is TRBV19; D is tentatively TRBD1 or TRBD2 (5 bases each). Germline values: CDR1 LNHDA, CDR2 SQIVND (reference sequence). V dropped 6 bases and J dropped 4 bases, with 15 bases sitting between them. CDR3 length equals 15 residues. DNA for the CDR3: TGTGCCAGTAGCGAGAGAGGGACGCTCACCGGGGAGCTGTTTTTT. It is translated as CASSERGTLTGELFF.

The chain recombines TRBV5-1 with TRBJ2-1, with 7 bases lining up with TRBD2. The V gene end was trimmed by 3 bases and the J gene end by 9 bases; junction bases not matched to a gene: 12. Looked up from germline, CDR1 is SGHRS and CDR2 is YFSETQ. There are 15 residues in the CDR3. The CDR3 reads CASSSGAGEGGEQFF. DNA for the CDR3: TGCGCCAGCAGCTCTGGTGCGGGAGAAGGTGGTGAGCAGTTCTTC.

The chain links TRBV5-1 to TRBJ2-7; D might be TRBD2 (5 bases). Trimming pared 0 bases from V and 0 bases from J, leaving 10 bases between. CDR3 size: 15 residues. Germline V gives CDR1 SGHRS, CDR2 YFSETQ. CDR3 residues: CASSLATGNSYEQYF. The CDR3 bases are TGCGCCAGCAGCTTGGCCACGGGGAACTCCTACGAGCAGTACTTC.

The rearrangement links TRBV18 to TRBJ2-5; D remains unclear. The germline CDR1 and CDR2 sequences are KGHSH and LQKENI. The CDR3 length is 14 residues. Trimming pared 3 bases from V and 5 bases from J, leaving 13 bases between. CDR3 amino acids: CASSPTTRRETQYF. CDR3 nucleotide sequence: TGTGCCAGCTCACCCACGACCAGACGGGAGACCCAGTACTTC.

The chain carries TRBV19 and TRBJ2-7; 8 nucleotides agree with TRBD1. V shed 1 base, J shed 5 bases, and the junction held 4 bases outside the gene matches. This CDR3 is built from 14 residues. CDR1 and CDR2 (germline): LNHDA, SQIVND (reference sequence). CDR3 DNA: TGTGCCAGTAGTATAGGGGGGACAGGACACGAGCAGTACTTC. It yields the protein CASSIGGTGHEQYF.

The rearrangement uses TRBV4-1 and TRBJ2-1, with D unresolved. Deletions cut 4 bases from V and 4 bases from J, with 8 bases between. The V gene's germline CDR1 is MGHRA and CDR2 YSYEKL. The CDR3 sequence is 13 residues long. The DNA for the CDR3 is TGCGCCAGCAGCCGCGGCACGTACAATGAGCAGTTCTTC. This sequence encodes CASSRGTYNEQFF.